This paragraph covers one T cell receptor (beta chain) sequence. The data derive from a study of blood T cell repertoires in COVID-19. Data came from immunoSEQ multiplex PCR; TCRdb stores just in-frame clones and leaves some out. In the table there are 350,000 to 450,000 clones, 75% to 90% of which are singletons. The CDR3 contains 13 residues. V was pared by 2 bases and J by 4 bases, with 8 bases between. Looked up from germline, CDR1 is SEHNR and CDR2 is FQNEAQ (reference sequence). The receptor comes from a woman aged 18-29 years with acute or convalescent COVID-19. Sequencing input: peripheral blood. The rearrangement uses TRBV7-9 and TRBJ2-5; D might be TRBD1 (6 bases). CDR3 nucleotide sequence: TGTGCCAGCAGCTTATCACAGGGAGAGACCCAGTACTTC. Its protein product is CASSLSQGETQYF.